The clone carrying this TCR beta chain has just a few counts. The V and J ends lost 4 bases and 2 bases, in that order; junction bases with no gene match: 6. CDR1 and CDR2 from the germline V gene are SQVTM and ANQGSEA. The CDR3 is 14 residues long. Among all donors, each was a healthy Caucasian. Unique molecular identifiers were present on cDNA, and template switching added a universal primer site. Each CDR3 protein gets one entry after TCRdb re-called the 5' RACE reads with MiXCR. This table has about 490,000 distinct CDR3 sequences, over 12% appearing once. The data were obtained in a study of identical twins. This same sample was also part of a study on yellow fever vaccine responses in identical twins. This second study says: Twins showed a vaccine T cell response that reportedly seemed partly convergent, partly personalized.

This receptor was obtained from a woman under 30 in good health. This chain joins TRBV29-1 and TRBJ2-3, with TRBD2 identical over 7 bases. The sequencing sample was made of CD4+ T cells sorted from blood. Here the CDR3 reads CSVGASGLTDTQYF. DNA for the CDR3: TGCAGCGTTGGGGCTAGCGGCCTCACAGATACGCAGTATTTT.